This TCR beta chain was found in a study of T cells expressing NK-cell markers. Overall study: Underlying the TCR beta repertoires were sorted CD3+CD56+NKG2C+, CD3+CD56+NKG2C- and CD3+CD56-NKG2C+ T cells. Seven sequenced donors out of eight were HCMV-seropositive, one seronegative.

No DNA is given; TCRdb re-called the 5' RACE reads and lists each CDR3 protein once. The sample's table shows about 410,000 distinct CDR3 sequences. Material for sequencing was blood T cells: a sorted CD56 or NKG2C T cell subset, CD4+ or CD8+ T cells, or bulk PBMC T cells (not recorded which). The receptor comes from a woman aged 50 to 60 in good health.

The CDR3 sequence: CASSPLRYQETQYF. The J gene is TRBJ2-5, the V gene TRBV18. Germline values: CDR1 KGHSH, CDR2 LQKENI. The CDR3 totals 14 residues.